This section outlines one T cell receptor beta chain sequence together with its context. These data belong to a study of control samples from healthy donors and cancer patients. TCRdb's copy holds only in-frame clones and misses some; the assay was immunoSEQ multiplex PCR. The sample holds 90,000 or so clones, about 86% seen once. This CDR3 spans 15 amino acids. V was pared by 8 bases and J by 1 base, with 17 bases between. Germline V CDR1 and CDR2: SGHNT, YENEEA. Sequenced material: blood. This clonotype originated in a woman aged 50 to 65 in good health. V gene TRBV11-3 combines with J gene TRBJ1-1, with D maybe TRBD1 (6 bases). The CDR3 loop reads CASGSRTDRNTEAFF. The CDR3 DNA is TGTGCCAGCGGGTCGAGGACAGACAGGAACACTGAAGCTTTCTTT.